Reported below is one T cell receptor (beta chain). Its antigen is unknown. Nothing much larger sits one base from this clone, and base qualities are not available. The source of the sample is a study of cytomegalovirus exposure and HLA in healthy donors (TCRdb year 2017). At the level of the whole study: The 666 repertoires of the first cohort and the roughly 120 validation repertoires were produced on the same platform, according to a later analysis. The aim of the study was to test whether cataloging public T cell receptors could identify signatures of past pathogen exposure. A separate validation cohort of some 130 different subjects was used in addition to the roughly 620-subject first cohort. High-throughput TCR immunosequencing, statistical association of individual TCRs with disease status, and machine learning were combined to predict cytomegalovirus infection status.

From the cysteine up to the phenylalanine, the CDR3 has a length of 21 residues. The CDR3 DNA has 63 bases and is translated from base 1. The germline V gene encodes CDR1 LGHNA and CDR2 YSLEER. Clipping removes 4 bases from V and 0 bases from J, with 15 as the unmatched junction base count. Broader findings and caveats from the paper: A later analysis had no HLA typing for the validation cohort, so co-occurrence there was scored across all 130 or so repertoires. A few of the identified cytomegalovirus-associated TCR beta chains were confirmed in vitro to be specific for cytomegalovirus antigens. Across donors, most TCR sequences were observed very rarely, whereas some public TCRs were present in many individuals. The study listed 150 to 200 TCR beta chains as associated with cytomegalovirus. In both the original and validation cohorts, the classifier was reported to diagnose cytomegalovirus status with high specificity and sensitivity. In a later analysis, TCRs clustered in the first cohort were found to also tend to co-occur in the 100 to 150 validation repertoires, with approximately 94% of cluster scores above 0. It was suggested by the authors that the approach could potentially be generalized to other disease states and immunological phenotypes.

The donors belonged to the validation cohort of approximately 130 subjects, which was separate from the approximately 700-subject first cohort. The library was obtained by the immunoSEQ multiplex PCR assay. The authors' pipeline ran thus. A statistical classification framework was built to diagnose cytomegalovirus status from the catalog of TCR beta chain sequences. TCRdb obtained this table from immuneACCESS and retained in-frame rearrangements with V and J assigned. These tables miss some clones; where compared with another copy, unresolved V genes account for less than half of the shortfall, and the remainder is unexplained. V and J calls and clone size are copied from that table; D and trimming were computed from the DNA. Across this sample there are a few hundred thousand clones, with about nine tenths seen only once. 0.7% to 0.85% of the sample is taken by the ten largest.

The sequence joins TRBV4-3 to TRBJ2-3; 14 bases in between match TRBD2. Specimen: PBMCs. The receptor's source is a woman younger than 30 in good health and CMV-seronegative. The sequenced DNA: TGCGCCAGCAGCCCCGGCGGGGGGACTAGCGGGAGATCAGGGAGCACAGATACGCAGTATTTT. It specifies CASSPGGGTSGRSGSTDTQYF.